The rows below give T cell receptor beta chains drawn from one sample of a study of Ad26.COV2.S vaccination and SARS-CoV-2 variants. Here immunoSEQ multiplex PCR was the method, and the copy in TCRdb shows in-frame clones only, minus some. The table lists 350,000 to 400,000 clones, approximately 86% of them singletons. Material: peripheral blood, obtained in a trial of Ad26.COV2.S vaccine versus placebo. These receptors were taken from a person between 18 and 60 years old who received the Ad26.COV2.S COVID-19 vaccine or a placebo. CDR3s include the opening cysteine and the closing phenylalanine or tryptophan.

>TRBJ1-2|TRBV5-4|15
CASSSWTGYLRGYTF
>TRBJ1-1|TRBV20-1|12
CSASHPNTEAFF
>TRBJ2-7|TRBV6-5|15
CASSYSTDLSYEQYF
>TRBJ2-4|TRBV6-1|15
CASSEAGEAKNIQYF
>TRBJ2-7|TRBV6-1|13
CASSETPAYEQYF
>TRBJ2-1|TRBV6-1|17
CASSGTPTSGGFNEQFF
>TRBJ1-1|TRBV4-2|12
CASSQEEGEAFF
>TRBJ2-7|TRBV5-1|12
CASSPDSYEQYF
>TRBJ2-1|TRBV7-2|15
CASSLAAGKANEQFF
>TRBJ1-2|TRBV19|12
CASNSGSYGYTF
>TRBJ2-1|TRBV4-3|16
CASSQDFQGLHNEQFF
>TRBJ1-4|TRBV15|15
CATSLNGGAREKLFF
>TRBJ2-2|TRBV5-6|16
CASSLGPELAAGELFF
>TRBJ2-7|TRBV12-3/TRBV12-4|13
CASTPGNRGTQYF
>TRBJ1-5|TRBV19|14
CASSSYNSNQPQHF
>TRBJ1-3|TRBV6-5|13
CASSSRDSHTIYF